One and the same sample provided the 25 T cell receptor beta chains below, sequenced in a study of blood T cell repertoires in COVID-19. Profiling relied on immunoSEQ multiplex PCR, and the TCRdb table lists in-frame clones only, not all of them. The data show around 100,000 clones, with approximately 90% seen just once and 5.1% held by the top ten. Sequenced: peripheral blood. The receptors derive from a man aged 45-60 years with acute or convalescent COVID-19.

The V call is TRBV24-1, the J call TRBJ2-5; TRBD2 aligns across 8 bases. This CDR3 is 15 amino acids long. V shed 4 bases and J 2 bases; nucleotides not matched to a gene: 5. CDR1 is KGHDR and CDR2 is SFDVKD in the germline V gene. CDR3 region: CATSDQRGGQETQYF. The CDR3 coding sequence is TGTGCCACCAGTGACCAACGGGGGGGTCAAGAGACCCAGTACTTC.

This chain connects TRBV12-5 to TRBJ1-2, with D uncertain. The CDR3 extends over 13 amino acids. The germline CDR1 and CDR2 sequences are LGHNT and FRNRAP. Trimming took 2 bases from V and 6 from J, leaving 10 bases between them. The CDR3: CASGLSHRDGYTF. The CDR3 DNA reads as TGTGCTAGTGGTTTGTCTCATCGGGATGGCTACACCTTC.

The gene calls are TRBV23-1 and TRBJ2-3, with TRBD2 identical over 10 bases. TRBV23-1 is reported as an ORF; its role is uncertain. Trimming at V came to 2 bases and at J to 0 bases, leaving 11 bases not matched to a gene. The CDR3 consists of 19 residues. The CDR3 DNA sequence: TGCGCCAGCAGTCAAGCCACTAGCGGGGCAATCTTTAGCACAGATACGCAGTATTTT. Encoded protein: CASSQATSGAIFSTDTQYF.

The genes are TRBV7-7 and TRBJ2-1; 9 positions match TRBD2. The CDR3 totals 16 residues. Looked up from germline, CDR1 is SSHAT and CDR2 is FNYEAQ (reference sequence). The V and J ends lost 1 base and 0 bases, in that order; junction bases with no gene match: 1. CDR3 in amino acids: CASSLGSGSSYNEQFF. The CDR3 coding sequence is TGTGCCAGCAGCTTAGGTAGCGGGAGCTCCTACAATGAGCAGTTCTTC.

The V and J genes are TRBV7-9 and TRBJ2-7; maybe TRBD2 (5 bases). The germline V gene encodes CDR1 SEHNR and CDR2 FQNEAQ (reference sequence). Trimming took 2 bases from V and 6 from J, leaving 11 bases between them. CDR3 size: 13 residues. Here the CDR3 reads CASSLLVGLEQYF. The CDR3 DNA reads TGTGCCAGCAGCTTATTAGTCGGACTCGAGCAGTACTTC.

The sample holds one count of this clone. The chain couples TRBV4-3 to TRBJ1-5; 7 bases agree with TRBD1. Unmatched junction bases numbered 15, after V lost 1 base and J lost 0 bases. CDR3 size: 20 residues. Looked up from germline, CDR1 is LGHNA and CDR2 is YSLEER. The CDR3 bases are TGCGCCAGCAGCCAAGTCGGGGAGAGGCAGGGGGGTTTTAGCAATCAGCCCCAGCATTTT. Translating it yields CASSQVGERQGGFSNQPQHF.

The chain links TRBV11-3 to TRBJ2-5, with 7 bases fitting TRBD2. Germline CDR1 is SGHNT and CDR2 is YENEEA. V lost 5 bases and J lost 4; bases outside the gene matches: 22. This CDR3 is built from 19 residues. CDR3 amino acids: CASSPLPGLSGGALETQYF. In nucleotides, the CDR3 is TGTGCCAGCAGCCCGCTCCCGGGACTATCCGGAGGAGCCTTAGAGACCCAGTACTTC.

This chain links TRBV6-5 with TRBJ1-5; D uncertain. This CDR3 is 13 amino acids long. Trimming stripped 9 bases from V and 5 bases from J, with 14 bases between. Germline CDR1 MNHEY, CDR2 SVGAGI. CDR3 protein: CASGLFFDQPQHF. The CDR3 nucleotides read TGTGCCAGTGGGCTCTTCTTTGATCAGCCCCAGCATTTT.

The chain carries TRBV7-2 and TRBJ2-7; 7 bases map to TRBD2. Germline V gene data show CDR1 as SGHTA and CDR2 as FQGNSA. After removal of 0 bases from V and 6 bases from J, the junction contained 5 bases not matched to a gene. This CDR3 has 14 amino acids. The CDR3 reads CASSLAGGTREQYF. In DNA form, the CDR3 reads TGTGCCAGCAGCTTAGCGGGGGGGACCCGCGAGCAGTACTTC.

This rearrangement joins TRBV24-1 to TRBJ2-3, with a weak D call TRBD2 (5 bases). V lost 6 bases, J lost 5 bases, and 11 bases lay in between. CDR3 length: 13 amino acids. Germline V gene data show CDR1 as KGHDR and CDR2 as SFDVKD. CDR3 DNA sequence: TGTGCCACCAGTAAGGCGGAGGTAGATACGCAGTATTTT. Protein: CATSKAEVDTQYF.

The chain joins TRBV7-2 to TRBJ2-6; D unresolved. This CDR3 contains 15 residues. CDR1 is SGHTA, CDR2 FQGNSA, per germline. V lost 2 bases and J 0 bases, leaving 5 bases between the germline ends. CDR3 coding DNA: TGTGCCAGCAGCTTACGTAGCTCTGGGGCCAACGTCCTGACTTTC. It codes for CASSLRSSGANVLTF.

This sequence joins TRBV28 and TRBJ2-1; TRBD2 might be the D (5 bases). V was cut by 2 bases and J by 7 bases, with 18 bases left in between. Germline V gene data show CDR1 as MDHEN and CDR2 as SYDVKM. The CDR3 loop spans 16 amino acids. The CDR3 region is CASSLKLLGSRNEQFF. DNA for the CDR3: TGTGCCAGCAGTTTAAAGTTGCTGGGGAGTCGGAATGAGCAGTTCTTC.

This clone was observed a few times. The chain recombines TRBV7-9 with TRBJ1-2; maybe TRBD1 (6 bases). V dropped 3 bases and J dropped 7 bases, with 15 bases sitting between them. The germline CDR1 and CDR2 sequences are SEHNR and FQNEAQ (reference sequence). The CDR3 is made up of 14 amino acids. In DNA form, the CDR3 reads TGTGCCAGCAGCTTTCGCGGGGGCGAAGGTGGCTACACCTTC. Translating it yields CASSFRGGEGGYTF.

The chain combines TRBV5-1 with TRBJ2-1; TRBD2 might be the D (5 bases). Germline CDR1 SGHRS, CDR2 YFSETQ. The CDR3 contains 17 residues. Trimming took off 6 bases at V and 2 bases at J, with 21 bases between the two ends. The CDR3 sequence is CASNRGMGGLPYNEQFF. DNA for the CDR3: TGCGCCAGCAATCGTGGGATGGGCGGGTTACCCTACAATGAGCAGTTCTTC.

To note about this clone: Germline and junction disagree at one end, which may indicate a read error. The V and J genes are TRBV7-6 and TRBJ2-1, with 10 positions matching TRBD2. Germline V gene sequence: CDR1 SGHVS, CDR2 FNYEAQ. The CDR3 sequence is 13 residues long. The CDR3 reads CASSLAGVGEQFF. In DNA, the CDR3 is TGTGCCAGCAGCCTAGCGGGAGTAGGTGAGCAGTTCTTC.

The J gene is TRBJ2-3, the V gene TRBV5-1; tentative D call: TRBD1 (5 bases). CDR3 length equals 14 residues. V lost 4 bases and J 3 bases, leaving 12 bases between the germline ends. Germline CDR1 reads SGHRS; CDR2 reads YFSETQ. The CDR3 DNA is TGCGCCAGCAGCCAGGGAACTATTACAGATACGCAGTATTTT. The encoded protein is CASSQGTITDTQYF.

The chain carries TRBV19 and TRBJ2-1, with TRBD2 matching 8 bases. Unmatched junction bases numbered 7, after V lost 3 bases and J lost 3 bases. CDR3 length: 16 residues. Germline CDR1 LNHDA, CDR2 SQIVND (reference sequence). DNA of the CDR3: TGTGCCAGTAGTATTGCCGGGACTAGGAGCTACAATGAGCAGTTCTTC. The encoded protein is CASSIAGTRSYNEQFF.

This rearrangement joins TRBV13 to TRBJ2-7, with D possibly TRBD1 on 5 matching bases. Trimming pared 5 bases from V and 5 bases from J, leaving 16 bases between. The CDR3 loop spans 14 amino acids. Germline V gene data show CDR1 as PRHDT and CDR2 as FYEKMQ (reference sequence). The CDR3 region has the DNA TGTGCCAGCAGCGCCAGGGTAAGGGTCAACGAGCAGTACTTC. Translated, it gives CASSARVRVNEQYF.

This clone was counted only a few times. This rearrangement joins TRBV5-4 to TRBJ2-3; 7 bases map to TRBD2. The CDR3 sequence is 15 residues long. Trimming at V came to 0 bases and at J to 2 bases, leaving 3 bases not matched to a gene. Germline values: CDR1 SGHNT, CDR2 YYREEE (reference sequence). The CDR3 nucleotides are TGTGCCAGCAGCTTGGGGGAGGGGTACACAGATACGCAGTATTTT. Its protein is CASSLGEGYTDTQYF.

This clone showed up just once. J is TRBJ2-4 and V is TRBV7-2; 10 nucleotides match TRBD2. Germline lookup yields CDR1 SGHTA and CDR2 FQGNSA. J lost 4 bases, V lost 5 bases, and 8 bases had no gene match. CDR3 size: 16 residues. In nucleotides, the CDR3 is TGTGCCAGCAGCCCGAAACTAGCGGGAATGAAAAACATTCAGTACTTC. Amino acids: CASSPKLAGMKNIQYF.

This chain links TRBV10-3 with TRBJ1-3, with D tentatively TRBD1 (5 bases). Germline assignment: CDR1 ENHRY and CDR2 SYGVKD. The CDR3 consists of 16 residues. Trimming removed 1 base at V and 0 bases at J, with 10 bases between. CDR3 sequence (DNA): TGTGCCATCAGTGAGTGGAGGGGAAGCTCTGGAAACACCATATATTTT. Its protein product is CAISEWRGSSGNTIYF.

This sequence joins TRBV12-3 or TRBV12-4 and TRBJ2-5; D is unclear. CDR3 length equals 12 residues. V lost 6 bases, J lost 7 bases, and 12 bases lay in between. The CDR3 region is CASSSRVATQYF. The CDR3 nucleotides read TGTGCCAGCAGCTCGCGAGTTGCGACCCAGTACTTC.

The chain employs TRBV2 and TRBJ1-2; D is ambiguous. CDR3 length equals 15 residues. In germline, CDR1 is SNHLY, CDR2 FYNNEI. V gave up 7 bases and J gave up 3 bases, with 18 bases separating them. The CDR3 sequence: CASTEEAAGDYGYTF. The CDR3 nucleotides read TGTGCCAGCACCGAAGAGGCCGCCGGCGACTATGGCTACACCTTC.

V gene TRBV5-1 combines with J gene TRBJ1-6; D may be TRBD1 (6 bases). Germline loops: CDR1 SGHRS, CDR2 YFSETQ. CDR3 length: 13 amino acids. The V end lost 5 bases, the J end lost 10 bases, and 13 bases lay between the germline ends. CDR3 bases: TGCGCCAGCAGTTTCTCACAGGGATCACCCCTCCACTTT. It codes for CASSFSQGSPLHF.

V and J are TRBV5-1 and TRBJ1-5, with D possibly being TRBD1 (6 bases). CDR3 size: 15 residues. The germline V and J ends were trimmed by 0 bases and 1 base, with 8 bases remaining between them. The germline V gene encodes CDR1 SGHRS and CDR2 YFSETQ. The CDR3 loop is CASSLEGDSNQPQHF. CDR3 DNA: TGCGCCAGCAGCTTGGAGGGGGACAGCAATCAGCCCCAGCATTTT. Full variable domain (remainder filled in from reference TRBV5-1 and TRBJ1-5): KAGVTQTPRYLIKTRGQQVTLSCSPISGHRSVSWYQQTPGQGLQFLFEYFSETQRNKGNFPGRFSGRQFSNSRSEMNVSTLELGDSALYLCASSLEGDSNQPQHFGDGTRLSIL.